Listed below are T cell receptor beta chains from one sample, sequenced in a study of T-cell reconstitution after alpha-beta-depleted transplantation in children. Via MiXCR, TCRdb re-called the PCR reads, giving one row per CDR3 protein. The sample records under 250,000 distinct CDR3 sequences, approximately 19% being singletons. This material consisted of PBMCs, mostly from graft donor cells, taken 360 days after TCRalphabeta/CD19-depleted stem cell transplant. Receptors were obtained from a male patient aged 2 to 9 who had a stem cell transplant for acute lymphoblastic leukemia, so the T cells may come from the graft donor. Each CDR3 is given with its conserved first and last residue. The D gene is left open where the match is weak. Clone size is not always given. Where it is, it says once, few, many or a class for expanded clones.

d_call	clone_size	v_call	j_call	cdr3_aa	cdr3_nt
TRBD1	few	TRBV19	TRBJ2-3	CASRDRGVGADTQYF	TGTGCCAGCCGGGACAGGGGAGTAGGAGCAGATACGCAGTATTTT
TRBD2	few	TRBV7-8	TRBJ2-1	CASSLQLASGGAFEQFF	TGTGCCAGCAGCTTACAGTTGGCTAGCGGGGGGGCCTTTGAGCAGTTCTTC
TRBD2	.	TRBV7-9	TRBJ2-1	CASSLGSLAGHGNEQFF	TGTGCCAGCAGCTTAGGGTCACTAGCGGGCCATGGCAATGAGCAGTTCTTC
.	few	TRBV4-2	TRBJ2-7	CASSQDRSEVYSEQYF	TGTGCCAGCAGCCAAGATCGCAGCGAAGTCTATAGCGAGCAGTACTTC
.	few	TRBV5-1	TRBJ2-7	CASSVDRYEQYF	TGCGCCAGCAGCGTGGACAGATACGAGCAGTACTTC
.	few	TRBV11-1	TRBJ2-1	CASSFSAPASNEQFF	TGTGCCAGCAGCTTCTCGGCCCCGGCTAGCAATGAGCAGTTCTTC
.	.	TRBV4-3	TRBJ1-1	CASSQDLHKEVNTEAFF	TGCGCCAGCAGCCAAGATCTCCACAAAGAGGTGAACACTGAAGCTTTCTTT
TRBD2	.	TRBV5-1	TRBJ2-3	CASSLGSGLAGTDTQYF	TGCGCCAGCAGCTTGGGGTCCGGACTAGCAGGCACAGATACGCAGTATTTT
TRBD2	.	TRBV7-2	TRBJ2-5	CASSLSGGHQETQYF	TGTGCCAGCAGTTTAAGCGGGGGACACCAAGAGACCCAGTACTTC
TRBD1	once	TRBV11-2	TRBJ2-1	CASSPRDSYNEQFF	TGTGCCAGCAGCCCCCGGGACAGCTACAATGAGCAGTTCTTC
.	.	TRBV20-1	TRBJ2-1	CSAPVPGADNEQFF	TGCAGTGCCCCCGTGCCAGGAGCAGACAATGAGCAGTTCTTC
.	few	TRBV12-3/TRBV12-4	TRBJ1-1	CASSLVGGGLRNTEAFF	TGTGCCAGCAGTTTAGTGGGGGGGGGGCTAAGGAACACTGAAGCTTTCTTT
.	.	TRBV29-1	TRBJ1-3	CSVEDGQRRGNTIYF	TGCAGCGTTGAAGATGGGCAGCGGCGTGGAAACACCATATATTTT
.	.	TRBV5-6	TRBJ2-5	CASSLEQVWETQYF	TGTGCCAGCAGCTTGGAACAGGTGTGGGAGACCCAGTACTTC
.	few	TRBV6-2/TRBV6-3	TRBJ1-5	CASSYSISRSNQPQHF	TGTGCCAGCAGTTACTCGATATCTCGGAGCAATCAGCCCCAGCATTTT
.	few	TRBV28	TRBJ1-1	CASSVSFMEDTEAFF	TGTGCCAGCAGTGTTTCATTTATGGAAGACACTGAAGCTTTCTTT
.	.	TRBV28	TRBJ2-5	CASSGAGGQETQYF	TGTGCCAGCAGCGGGGCAGGAGGTCAAGAGACCCAGTACTTC
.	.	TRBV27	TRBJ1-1	CASSPLPGGIEAFF	TGTGCCAGCAGTCCACTTCCGGGGGGGATTGAAGCTTTCTTT
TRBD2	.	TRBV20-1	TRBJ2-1	CSARRLFGLAGGEQFF	TGCAGTGCTAGACGCCTATTTGGACTAGCGGGAGGTGAGCAGTTCTTC
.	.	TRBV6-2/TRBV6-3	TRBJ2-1	CASCNRPGEQFF	TGTGCCAGCTGTAACAGGCCCGGCGAGCAGTTCTTC
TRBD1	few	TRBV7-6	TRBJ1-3	CASSLEGQGGFSGNTIYF	TGTGCCAGCAGCTTAGAGGGACAGGGAGGTTTTTCTGGAAACACCATATATTTT
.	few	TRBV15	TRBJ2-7	CAIAAGPAYEQYF	TGTGCCATTGCGGCCGGGCCGGCCTACGAGCAGTACTTC
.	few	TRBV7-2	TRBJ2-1	CASSRERLTYNEQFF	TGTGCCAGCAGCCGGGAGAGACTAACCTACAATGAGCAGTTCTTC
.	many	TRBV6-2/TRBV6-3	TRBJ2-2	CASTTIPGELFF	TGTGCCAGCACGACGATACCCGGGGAGCTGTTTTTT
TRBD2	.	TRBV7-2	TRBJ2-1	CASILLAGAYNEQFF	TGTGCCAGCATCCTACTAGCGGGAGCTTATAATGAGCAGTTCTTC
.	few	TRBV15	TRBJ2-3	CATSRDAVLGTDTQYF	TGTGCCACCAGCAGAGATGCGGTCCTAGGCACAGATACGCAGTATTTT